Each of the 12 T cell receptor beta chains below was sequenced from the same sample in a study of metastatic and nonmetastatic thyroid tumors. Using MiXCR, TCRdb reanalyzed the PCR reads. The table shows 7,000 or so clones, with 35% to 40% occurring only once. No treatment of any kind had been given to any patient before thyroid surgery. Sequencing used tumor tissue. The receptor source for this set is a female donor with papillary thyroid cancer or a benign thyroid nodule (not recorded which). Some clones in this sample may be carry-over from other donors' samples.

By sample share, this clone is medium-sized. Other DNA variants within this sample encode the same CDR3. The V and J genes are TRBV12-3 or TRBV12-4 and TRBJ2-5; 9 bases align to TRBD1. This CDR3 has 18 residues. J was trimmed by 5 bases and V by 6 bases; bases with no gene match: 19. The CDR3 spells CASSPLRPQGAPVETQYF. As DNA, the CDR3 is TGTGCCAGCAGCCCCCTTAGACCACAGGGGGCGCCGGTTGAGACCCAGTACTTC.

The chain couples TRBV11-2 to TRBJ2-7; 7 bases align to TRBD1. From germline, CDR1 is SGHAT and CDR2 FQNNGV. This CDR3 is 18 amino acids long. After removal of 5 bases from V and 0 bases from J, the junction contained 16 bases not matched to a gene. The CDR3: CASSPHQTGSPSSYEQYF. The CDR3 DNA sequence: TGTGCCAGCAGCCCGCATCAGACAGGGAGTCCCAGCTCCTACGAGCAGTACTTC.

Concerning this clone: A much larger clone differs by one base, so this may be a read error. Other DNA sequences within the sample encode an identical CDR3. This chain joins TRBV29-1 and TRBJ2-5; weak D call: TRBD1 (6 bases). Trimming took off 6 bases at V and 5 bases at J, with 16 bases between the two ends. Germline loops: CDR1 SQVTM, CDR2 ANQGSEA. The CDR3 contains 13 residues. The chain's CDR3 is CSVVPQGRETQYF. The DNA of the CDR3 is TGCAGCGTCGTCCCGCAGGGGCGGGAGACCCAGTACTTC. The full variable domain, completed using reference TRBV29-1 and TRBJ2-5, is SAVISQKPSRDICQRGTSLTIQCQVDSQVTMMFWYRQQPGQSLTLIATANQGSEATYESGFVIDKFPISRPNLTFSTLTVSNMSPEDSSIYLCSVVPQGRETQYFGPGTRLLVL.

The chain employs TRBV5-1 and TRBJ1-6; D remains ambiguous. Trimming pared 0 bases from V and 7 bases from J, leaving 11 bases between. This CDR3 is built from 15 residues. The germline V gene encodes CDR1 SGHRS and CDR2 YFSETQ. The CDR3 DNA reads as TGCGCCAGCAGCTTGGATGAGGGCTTGAATTCACCCCTCCACTTT. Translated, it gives CASSLDEGLNSPLHF.

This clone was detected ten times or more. CDR3: CASTVRDSDTGELFF. The CDR3 DNA follows: TGCGCCAGCACCGTCCGGGACAGCGACACCGGGGAGCTGTTTTTT. The V gene is TRBV5-1, the J gene TRBJ2-2; TRBD1 aligns across 7 bases. The trim removed 6 bases at V and 3 bases at J, leaving 8 bases unmatched. Germline V lookup: CDR1 SGHRS, CDR2 YFSETQ. The CDR3 is 15 residues long.

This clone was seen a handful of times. The CDR3 DNA is TGTGCCAGCAGACTACTAGGGGGGCAAGGCTCCTACAATGAGCAGTTCTTC. As protein: CASRLLGGQGSYNEQFF. V usage is TRBV27 and J usage is TRBJ2-1, with D perhaps being TRBD1 or TRBD2 (6 bases each). Deletions cut 6 bases from V and 0 bases from J, with 18 bases between. Germline CDR1 and CDR2: MNHEY and SMNVEV (reference sequence). The CDR3 runs 17 residues.

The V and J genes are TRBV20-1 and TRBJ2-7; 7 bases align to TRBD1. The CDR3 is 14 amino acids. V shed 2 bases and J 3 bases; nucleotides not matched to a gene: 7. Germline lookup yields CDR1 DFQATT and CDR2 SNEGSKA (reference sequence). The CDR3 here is CSARMGRGIYEQYF. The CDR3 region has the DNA TGCAGTGCTAGAATGGGCAGGGGGATCTACGAGCAGTACTTC.

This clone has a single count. CDR3 in amino acids: CASSQAPGYINTIYF. The CDR3 DNA sequence: TGTGCCAGCAGCCAAGCACCAGGTTATATAAACACCATATATTTT. This chain connects TRBV14 to TRBJ1-3, with unresolved D. The germline V gene encodes CDR1 SGHDN and CDR2 FVKESK. The ends were cut back, 1 base at V and 6 bases at J, with 13 bases in the middle. The CDR3 is 15 residues long.

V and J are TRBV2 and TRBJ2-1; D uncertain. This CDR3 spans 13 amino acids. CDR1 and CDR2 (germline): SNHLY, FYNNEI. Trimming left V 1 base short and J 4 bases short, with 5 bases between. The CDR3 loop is CASSEGLYNEQFF. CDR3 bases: TGTGCCAGCAGTGAAGGTCTGTACAATGAGCAGTTCTTC.

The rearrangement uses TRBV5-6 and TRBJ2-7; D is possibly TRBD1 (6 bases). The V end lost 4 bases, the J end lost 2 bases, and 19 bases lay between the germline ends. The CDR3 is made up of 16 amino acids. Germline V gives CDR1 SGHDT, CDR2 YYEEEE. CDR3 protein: CASSPPNGTKAYEQYF. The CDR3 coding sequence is TGTGCCAGCAGCCCTCCGAACGGGACAAAGGCCTACGAGCAGTACTTC.

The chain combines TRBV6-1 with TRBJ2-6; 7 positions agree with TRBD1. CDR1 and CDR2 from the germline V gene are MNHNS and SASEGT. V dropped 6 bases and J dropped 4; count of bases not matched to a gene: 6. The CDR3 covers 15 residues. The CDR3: CASSLQGSGANVLTF. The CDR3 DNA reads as TGTGCCAGCAGCCTACAGGGGTCCGGGGCCAACGTCCTGACTTTC.

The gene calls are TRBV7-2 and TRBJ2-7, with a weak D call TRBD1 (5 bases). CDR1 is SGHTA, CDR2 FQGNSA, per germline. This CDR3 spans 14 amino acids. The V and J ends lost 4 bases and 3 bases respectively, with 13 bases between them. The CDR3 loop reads CASSYLDRHYEQYF. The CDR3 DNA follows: TGTGCCAGCAGCTACCTCGACAGACACTACGAGCAGTACTTC.